Below are 19 T cell receptor beta chains sequenced from a single sample in a study of regulatory and conventional T cells in RAG deficiency. Data came from immunoSEQ multiplex PCR; TCRdb stores just in-frame clones and leaves some out. The sample yields tens of thousands of clones, about nine tenths seen once. Conventional CD4+ T cells were sorted from blood as CD25-low CD127-high cells. These records were also assigned to another study, of regulatory T cells. This second report adds: The primer mix had 52 TRBV and 13 TRBJ primers.

Input material: CD4+ effector T cells sorted from blood. The receptors were sampled from a human donor in good health.

This clone was found once. DNA for the CDR3: TGTGCCAGCAGTGAGGGGGGAGGAAGGACTGAAGCTTTCTTT. It translates to CASSEGGGRTEAFF. The rearrangement joins TRBV6-1 to TRBJ1-1; D may be TRBD1 (5 bases). Looked up from germline, CDR1 is MNHNS and CDR2 is SASEGT. The CDR3 contains 14 residues. Trimming removed 3 bases at V and 5 bases at J, with 13 bases between.

The chain joins TRBV6-1 to TRBJ1-6; D call uncertain. Germline assignment: CDR1 MNHNS and CDR2 SASEGT. Trimming took off 11 bases at V and 0 bases at J, with 8 bases between the two ends. The CDR3 is made up of 13 amino acids. The CDR3 sequence: CALGSSYNSPLHF. The CDR3 DNA follows: TGTGCCCTCGGGTCCTCCTATAATTCACCCCTCCACTTT.

The chain has TRBV7-9 and TRBJ1-4; D not certain. The length of the CDR3 is 15 residues. Trimming removed 6 bases from V and 5 bases from J, with 16 bases in between. Germline loops: CDR1 SEHNR, CDR2 FQNEAQ (reference sequence). For the CDR3, the DNA is TGTGCCAGCAGGGGAGGTGTACTAGGGAATGAAAAACTGTTTTTT. Translating gives CASRGGVLGNEKLFF. Based on the CDR3 plus reference TRBV7-9 and TRBJ1-4, the full variable domain is DTGVSQNPRHKITKRGQNVTFRCDPISEHNRLYWYRQTLGQGPEFLTYFQNEAQLEKSRLLSDRFSAERPKGSFSTLEIQRTEQGDSAMYLCASRGGVLGNEKLFFGSGTQLSVL.

The rearrangement uses TRBV11-2 and TRBJ2-7, with 10 nucleotides matching TRBD1. The CDR3 has 15 amino acids. Germline CDR1 SGHAT, CDR2 FQNNGV. Trimming at V came to 7 bases and at J to 4 bases, leaving 10 bases not matched to a gene. The CDR3 DNA reads as TGTGCCAGCACCTCAACCGACAGGGGGCGGTACGAGCAGTACTTC. Translating it yields CASTSTDRGRYEQYF.

V gene TRBV21-1 combines with J gene TRBJ2-5. TRBV21-1 is classified as a pseudogene. The CDR3 has 15 amino acids. The CDR3 is CASSGKIWAVETQYF. CDR3 bases: TGTGCCAGCAGCGGAAAAATCTGGGCGGTGGAGACCCAGTACTTC.

This clone was seen only once. V usage is TRBV25-1 and J usage is TRBJ2-1; the D is unclear. CDR3 length: 14 residues. With 6 bases removed from V and 5 bases from J, the gap between germline ends came to 14 bases. Germline V CDR1 and CDR2: MGHDK, SYGVNS. CDR3 loop: CASSARLQHNEQFF. As DNA, the CDR3 is TGTGCCAGCAGCGCAAGGTTACAGCACAATGAGCAGTTCTTC.

This clone was counted a single time. This chain uses TRBV6-1 with TRBJ2-2; 8 bases match TRBD1. Germline V CDR1 and CDR2: MNHNS, SASEGT. The length of the CDR3 is 15 residues. V gave up 5 bases and J gave up 5 bases; unmatched junction bases: 7. CDR3: CASSPDRVATGELFF. In DNA, the CDR3 is TGTGCCAGCAGTCCGGACAGGGTCGCGACCGGGGAGCTGTTTTTT.

The table lists this clone with a count of one. The chain carries TRBV6-5 and TRBJ1-5; 7 nucleotides line up with TRBD1. J was trimmed by 2 bases and V by 6 bases; bases with no gene match: 4. Germline CDR1 MNHEY, CDR2 SVGAGI. This CDR3 region has 14 residues. In DNA, the CDR3 is TGTGCCAGCAGATCCGGGACAGGCAATCAGCCCCAGCATTTT. Protein sequence: CASRSGTGNQPQHF.

The rearrangement links TRBV28 to TRBJ2-3, with TRBD1 identical over 12 bases. The CDR3 runs to 18 residues. Germline lookup yields CDR1 MDHEN and CDR2 SYDVKM. Losses at the gene ends were 4 bases for V and 3 bases for J; bases not matched to a gene: 11. The CDR3 protein is CASSSIPGQGAGTDTQYF. The DNA for the CDR3 is TGTGCCAGCAGTTCGATCCCGGGACAGGGGGCCGGGACAGATACGCAGTATTTT.

The rearrangement links TRBV27 to TRBJ2-1; D uncertain. From germline, CDR1 is MNHEY and CDR2 SMNVEV (reference sequence). The germline V and J ends were trimmed by 4 bases and 0 bases, with 13 bases remaining between them. This CDR3 has 16 amino acids. Here the CDR3 DNA reads TGTGCCAGCAGTTCTCCTACACGGAGCTCCTACAATGAGCAGTTCTTC. This sequence encodes CASSSPTRSSYNEQFF.

The rearrangement joins TRBV5-5 to TRBJ1-4; 10 bases are shared with TRBD1. The ends lost 0 bases at V and 5 bases at J; junction bases unmatched: 1. The CDR3 sequence is 15 residues long. Germline CDR1 and CDR2: SGHKS and YYEKEE (reference sequence). CDR3 protein: CASSLVGQGNEKLFF. CDR3 nucleotide sequence: TGTGCCAGCAGCTTGGTGGGACAGGGGAATGAAAAACTGTTTTTT.

V usage is TRBV7-2 and J usage is TRBJ2-5; no definite D call. The J call may be in error: the DNA end matches TRBJ2-7 better. CDR3 length equals 16 residues. Germline CDR1 and CDR2: SGHTA and FQGNSA. CDR3 sequence: CASSLMLSSVSYEQYF. DNA for the CDR3: TGTGCCAGCAGCTTAATGCTCAGCTCCGTTTCCTACGAGCAGTACTTC.

This clone was picked up one time. The chain carries TRBV30 and TRBJ2-7; D gene ambiguous. Looked up from germline, CDR1 is GTSNPN and CDR2 is SVGIG (reference sequence). The CDR3 spans 12 residues. The V end was cut by 2 bases, the J end by 4 bases, with 9 bases between. CDR3 sequence: CAWSFSGYEQYF. The CDR3 nucleotides are TGTGCCTGGAGTTTTAGTGGATACGAGCAGTACTTC.

This clone was seen only a few times. The gene calls are TRBV5-1 and TRBJ1-1, with 7 bases aligning to TRBD1. J lost 4 bases, V lost 4 bases, and 13 bases had no gene match. The length of the CDR3 is 16 residues. The germline gives CDR1 SGHRS, CDR2 YFSETQ. The CDR3 DNA sequence: TGCGCCAGCAGCCCCTGGGGAAGGGGGCAAGGCACTGAAGCTTTCTTT. Its translation is CASSPWGRGQGTEAFF.

The rearrangement links TRBV7-3 to TRBJ2-1; 9 nucleotides match TRBD1. This CDR3 has 15 residues. Germline V gene data show CDR1 as SGHTA and CDR2 as FQGTGA. V dropped 5 bases and J dropped 6; count of bases not matched to a gene: 8. Here the CDR3 DNA reads TGTGCCAGCAGCAAAGCCGGGACAGGGATCAATGAGCAGTTCTTC. Translating gives CASSKAGTGINEQFF.

V gene TRBV10-3 combines with J gene TRBJ1-5; 11 bases match TRBD1. J gave up 2 bases and V 5 bases, and 8 bases lay outside the gene matches. The CDR3 runs to 17 residues. The germline V gene encodes CDR1 ENHRY and CDR2 SYGVKD. CDR3 residues: CAISSGGQGVGNQPQHF. CDR3 in DNA: TGTGCCATCAGTTCCGGGGGACAGGGGGTGGGCAATCAGCCCCAGCATTTT.

The gene calls are TRBV6-5 and TRBJ2-7, with 9 bases aligning to TRBD2. The length of the CDR3 is 15 residues. V gave up 6 bases and J gave up 0 bases; unmatched junction bases: 6. CDR1 and CDR2 (germline): MNHEY, SVGAGI. DNA of the CDR3: TGTGCCAGCAGGTCCAGCGGGGGGCCCTCCTACGAGCAGTACTTC. It yields the protein CASRSSGGPSYEQYF.

This rearrangement joins TRBV7-9 to TRBJ1-1; possible D gene TRBD1, 6 bases. Per germline, CDR1 SEHNR and CDR2 FQNEAQ (reference sequence). Trimming took off 5 bases at V and 6 bases at J, with 13 bases between the two ends. This CDR3 has 13 residues. CDR3 DNA sequence: TGTGCCAGCAGCCCACAGGGAGGGCCTGAAGCTTTCTTT. This translates into CASSPQGGPEAFF.

CDR3 nucleotides: TGTGCCAGTACCCCTGTTGGCGCAGCGGATACGCAGTATTTT. Protein: CASTPVGAADTQYF. J is TRBJ2-3 and V is TRBV19; the D is unclear. The CDR3 runs 14 residues. Trimming removed 7 bases from V and 6 bases from J, with 17 bases in between. From germline, CDR1 is LNHDA and CDR2 SQIVND (reference sequence).